A single TCR beta chain is shown here with its context. The data were obtained in a study of technical replicates of blood from several donors. Repertoires were generated with immunoSEQ multiplex PCR, while TCRdb's copy carries only in-frame clones and drops some. The data show about 72,000 clones, just under 95% seen once. Per germline, CDR1 SGHAT and CDR2 FQNNGV. The CDR3 consists of 15 residues. The V end was cut by 6 bases, the J end by 0 bases, with 12 bases between. This receptor was identified in a human donor in good health. The chain employs TRBV11-2 and TRBJ1-5; D possibly corresponds to TRBD1 (6 bases). The sample taken for sequencing was T cells isolated from PBMCs. The CDR3 region has the DNA TGTGCCAGCAGTACTGGACAGAATAGCAATCAGCCCCAGCATTTT. This encodes CASSTGQNSNQPQHF.